One and the same sample provided the 8 T cell receptor beta chains below, sequenced in a study of Ad26.COV2.S vaccination and SARS-CoV-2 variants. Here immunoSEQ multiplex PCR was the method, and the copy in TCRdb shows in-frame clones only, minus some. This repertoire shows about 280,000 clones, approximately 89% found once; its top ten account for 2.5% to 3.5%. The treatment is: roughly 19 received Ad26.COV2.S at low or high dose, single or two shots; about 5 received placebo; per-sample allocation not given. The investigators took samples on day 63 after the first vaccine or placebo injection. Sequenced material: peripheral blood, taken in a trial of Ad26.COV2.S vaccine versus placebo. Receptor source: a person aged 18-65 years who received the Ad26.COV2.S COVID-19 vaccine or a placebo.

V gene TRBV5-8 combines with J gene TRBJ2-3; D is unclear. Looked up from germline, CDR1 is SGHTS and CDR2 is YDEGEE. With 5 bases removed from V and 2 bases from J, the gap between germline ends came to 6 bases. This CDR3 has 12 residues. The chain's CDR3 is CASRENTDTQYF. CDR3 coding DNA: TGTGCCAGCAGAGAAAACACAGATACGCAGTATTTT.

This clone was picked up a small number of times. This chain links TRBV3-1 (or the pseudogene TRBV3-2) with TRBJ1-4, with D perhaps TRBD1 (6 bases). This CDR3 has 14 amino acids. Germline V gives CDR1 LGHDT, CDR2 YNNKEL (reference sequence). The V end was cut by 1 base, the J end by 14 bases, with 17 bases between. The CDR3 reads CASSQVGGNGGLFF. In nucleotides, the CDR3 is TGTGCCAGCAGCCAAGTTGGAGGGAATGGGGGCCTGTTTTTT.

The rearrangement links TRBV10-1 to TRBJ2-2; D is perhaps TRBD1 (7 bases). CDR3 size: 16 residues. Trimming left V 9 bases short and J 2 bases short, with 19 bases between. CDR1 and CDR2 from the germline V gene are WNHNN and SYGVQD (reference sequence). The CDR3 reads CASRESGTVNTGELFF. In DNA form, the CDR3 reads TGCGCCAGTCGGGAGTCCGGGACAGTTAACACCGGGGAGCTGTTTTTT.

In this sample, this clone turned up a few times. The rearrangement joins TRBV11-1 to TRBJ1-1, with D hard to call. V lost 3 bases, J lost 1 base, and 6 bases lay in between. This CDR3 comprises 13 residues. Germline V CDR1 and CDR2: SGHAT, FQDESV (reference sequence). The CDR3 nucleotides are TGTGCCAGCAGCTTCGGAGGGAACACTGAAGCTTTCTTT. Encoded protein: CASSFGGNTEAFF.

This clone was detected only once. This rearrangement joins TRBV21-1 to TRBJ1-1; no DNA check was done on the table's D call, TRBD1. TRBV21-1 counts as a pseudogene. The CDR3 has 19 amino acids. CDR3 DNA: TGTGCCAGCAGCAAGGTTTCAGGGCGTTTCTCTTGGATGAACACTGAAGCTTTCTTT. It specifies CASSKVSGRFSWMNTEAFF.

The chain is built from TRBV30 and TRBJ1-6; D gene unclear. This CDR3 is 13 amino acids long. Deletions cut 5 bases from V and 11 bases from J, with 16 bases between. CDR1 is GTSNPN and CDR2 is SVGIG in the germline V gene (reference sequence). In DNA form, the CDR3 reads TGTGCCTGGGCCCAGCCAGAGGTTCCACCCCTCCACTTT. As protein: CAWAQPEVPPLHF.

The V call is TRBV18, the J call TRBJ1-2, with 7 bases lining up with TRBD1. CDR1 is KGHSH and CDR2 is LQKENI in the germline V gene. Trimming cost V 4 bases and J 2 bases; bases outside gene matches: 13. CDR3 length: 17 amino acids. As DNA, the CDR3 is TGTGCCAGCTCACATGACATCGACAGGGCGGCGAACTATGGCTACACCTTC. Encoded protein: CASSHDIDRAANYGYTF.

The CDR3, as DNA: TGTGCCAGTAGTATAGCCCTAGCGGGAACCTACGAGCAGTACTTC. Its protein is CASSIALAGTYEQYF. The chain joins TRBV19 to TRBJ2-7; 9 positions match TRBD2. This CDR3 spans 15 amino acids. The V gene end was trimmed by 1 base and the J gene end by 2 bases; junction bases not matched to a gene: 3. Germline V CDR1 and CDR2: LNHDA, SQIVND (reference sequence). Filled out from reference TRBV19 and TRBJ2-7, the complete variable domain reads DGGITQSPKYLFRKEGQNVTLSCEQNLNHDAMYWYRQDPGQGLRLIYYSQIVNDFQKGDIAEGYSVSREKKESFPLTVTSAQKNPTAFYLCASSIALAGTYEQYFGPGTRLTVT.